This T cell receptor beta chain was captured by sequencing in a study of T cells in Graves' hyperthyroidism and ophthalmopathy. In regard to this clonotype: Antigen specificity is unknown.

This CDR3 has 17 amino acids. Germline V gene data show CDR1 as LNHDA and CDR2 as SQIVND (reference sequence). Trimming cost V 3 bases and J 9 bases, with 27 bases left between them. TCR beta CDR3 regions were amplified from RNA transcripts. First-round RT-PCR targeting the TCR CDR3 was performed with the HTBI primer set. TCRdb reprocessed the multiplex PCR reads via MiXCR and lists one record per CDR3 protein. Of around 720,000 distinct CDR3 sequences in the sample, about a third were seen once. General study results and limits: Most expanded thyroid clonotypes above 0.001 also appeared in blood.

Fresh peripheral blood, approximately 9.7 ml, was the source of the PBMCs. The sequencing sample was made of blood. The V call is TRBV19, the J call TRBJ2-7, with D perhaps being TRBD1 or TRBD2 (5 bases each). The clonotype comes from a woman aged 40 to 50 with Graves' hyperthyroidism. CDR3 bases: TGTGCCAGTAGTATGTCCGCGGACCGGGACCGGGCTTTCGTGCAGTACTTC. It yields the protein CASSMSADRDRAFVQYF.